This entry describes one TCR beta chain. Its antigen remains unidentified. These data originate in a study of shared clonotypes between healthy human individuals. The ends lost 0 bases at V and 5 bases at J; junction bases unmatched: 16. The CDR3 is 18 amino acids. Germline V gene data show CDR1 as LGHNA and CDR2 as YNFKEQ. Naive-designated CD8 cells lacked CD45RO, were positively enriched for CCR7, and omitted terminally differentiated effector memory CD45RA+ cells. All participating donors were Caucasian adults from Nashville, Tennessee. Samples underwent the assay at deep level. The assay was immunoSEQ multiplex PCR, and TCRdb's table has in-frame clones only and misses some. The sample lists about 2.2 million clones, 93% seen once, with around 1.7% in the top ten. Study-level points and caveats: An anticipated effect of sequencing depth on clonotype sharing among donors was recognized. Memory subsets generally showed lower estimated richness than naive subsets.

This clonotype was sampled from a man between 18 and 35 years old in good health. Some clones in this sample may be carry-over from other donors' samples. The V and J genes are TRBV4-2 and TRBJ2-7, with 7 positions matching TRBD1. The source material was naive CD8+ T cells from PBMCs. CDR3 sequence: CASSQELMDIETGNEQYF. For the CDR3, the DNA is TGTGCCAGCAGCCAAGAATTAATGGATATTGAGACAGGGAACGAGCAGTACTTC.